This TCR beta chain was identified during a study of CD8+ T cells in alopecia areata. Study-level information: Twice a day, 5 to 10 mg of oral tofacitinib was administered to treated patients. Tofacitinib dosing lasted 6 to 18 months, which was then followed by 6 months off drug. Study-wide points: Tofacitinib significantly brought down scalp clonality and expanded CD8+ clones among top 100. Many expanded lesional clones remained in scalp and blood on tofacitinib.

cDNA reverse transcribed from extracted RNA served as the sequencing template. Repertoires were generated with immunoSEQ multiplex PCR, while TCRdb's copy carries only in-frame clones and drops some. The data hold more than 140,000 clones, with 86% observed a single time. Note on this clone: Its antigen is currently unknown.

The V and J ends lost 5 bases and 3 bases respectively, with 17 bases between them. Germline CDR1 MGHRA, CDR2 YSYEKL. This CDR3 is built from 15 residues. Stated treatment: oral pan-JAK inhibitor, 5-10 mg twice daily. The sequencing here drew on CD8+ T cells sorted from blood, taken at week 4, from a patient treated with tofacitinib. The chain employs TRBV4-1 and TRBJ2-7; D perhaps matches TRBD2 (6 bases). This clonotype was sampled from a human donor with alopecia areata. This CDR3 is CASSKLPGEVYEQYF. CDR3 in DNA: TGCGCCAGCAGCAAACTGCCGGGAGAGGTCTACGAGCAGTACTTC.